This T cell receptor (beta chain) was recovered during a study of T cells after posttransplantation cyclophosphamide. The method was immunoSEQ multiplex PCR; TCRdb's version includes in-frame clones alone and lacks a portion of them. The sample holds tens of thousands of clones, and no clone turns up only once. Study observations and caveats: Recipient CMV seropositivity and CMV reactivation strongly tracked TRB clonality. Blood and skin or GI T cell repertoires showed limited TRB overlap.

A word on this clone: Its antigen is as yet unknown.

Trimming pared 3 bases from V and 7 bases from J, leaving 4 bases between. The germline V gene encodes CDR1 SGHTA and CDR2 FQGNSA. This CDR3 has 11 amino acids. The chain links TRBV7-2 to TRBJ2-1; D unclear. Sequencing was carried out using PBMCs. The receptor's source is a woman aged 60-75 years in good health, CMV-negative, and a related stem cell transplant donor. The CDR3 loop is CASSLRNEQFF. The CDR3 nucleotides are TGTGCCAGCAGCTTGCGGAATGAGCAGTTCTTC.